The 20 T cell receptor beta chains listed next were all sequenced from one sample in a study of breast tumors, draining lymph nodes, adjacent tissues (TCRdb year 2016). The axillary draining lymph nodes of breast cancer patients were the source of the lymph node samples. The library was obtained by multiplex PCR. The instrument was an Illumina HiSeq 2000. TCRdb itself trimmed the public reads at Q25 with fastp, ran MiXCR and retained productive beta chains. Rows matching on CDR3 protein sequence are summarized as one entry with the most common DNA and genes. Here the sample has over 130,000 distinct CDR3 sequences; about 33% occur a single time. The ten largest clonotypes hold roughly 2.3% of the sample. Sequencing was done on a sample of axillary lymph node tissue. The source is a female donor with breast cancer. Some clones in this sample may be carry-over from other donors' samples.

This clonotype was seen at least ten times. This chain uses TRBV14 with TRBJ2-5; tentatively, D is TRBD2 (5 bases). Trimming left V 0 bases short and J 4 bases short, with 12 bases between. The CDR3 length is 15 residues. Germline assignment: CDR1 SGHDN and CDR2 FVKESK. The CDR3, as DNA: TGTGCCAGCAGCCAAGATCTCGGGGTAGGAGAGACCCAGTACTTC. It encodes CASSQDLGVGETQYF.

In regard to this clonotype: This CDR3 is missing its conserved last phenylalanine or tryptophan, likely due to a read error. The DNA is left out, because the CDR3 cannot be placed on it with certainty; the CDR3 is given as TCRdb lists it. The chain couples TRBV5-1 to TRBJ2-2; the D call TRBD2 from the table was never checked on the DNA. The germline CDR1 and CDR2 sequences are SGHRS and YFSETQ. The CDR3 sequence runs 14 residues, both termini included. CDR3 region: CASSSALESGELFL.

The chain couples TRBV15 to TRBJ2-1; D assignment may be TRBD1 or TRBD2 (5 bases each). CDR1 is LNHNV and CDR2 is YYDKDF in the germline V gene (reference sequence). The length of the CDR3 is 15 residues. V shed 3 bases and J shed 7 bases, with 16 bases lying between them. CDR3 sequence reads: CATSSYGAKTNEQFF. CDR3 nucleotide sequence: TGTGCCACCAGCAGTTACGGGGCGAAGACGAATGAGCAGTTCTTC.

This clonotype was picked up many times. The chain has TRBV9 and TRBJ2-5; no definite D call. This CDR3 has 13 residues. Germline CDR1 and CDR2: SGDLS and YYNGEE. Trimming removed 0 bases from V and 1 base from J, with 4 bases in between. This chain's CDR3 is CASSVASQETQYF. CDR3 DNA: TGTGCCAGCAGCGTAGCGTCCCAAGAGACCCAGTACTTC.

The chain links TRBV19 to TRBJ1-4, with a weak D call TRBD1 (6 bases). V gave up 3 bases and J gave up 3 bases, with 14 bases separating them. This CDR3 is 16 amino acids long. CDR1 is LNHDA and CDR2 is SQIVND in the germline V gene (reference sequence). CDR3 sequence (DNA): TGTGCCAGTAGTATCTTAGCGGGGGCCCCTAATGAAAAACTGTTTTTT. It encodes CASSILAGAPNEKLFF. The full variable domain, in which reference TRBV19 and TRBJ1-4 provide the parts outside the CDR3, is DGGITQSPKYLFRKEGQNVTLSCEQNLNHDAMYWYRQDPGQGLRLIYYSQIVNDFQKGDIAEGYSVSREKKESFPLTVTSAQKNPTAFYLCASSILAGAPNEKLFFGSGTQLSVL.

This clonotype has a count of ten or more. Being one base from a much bigger clone, this may be a read error. V and J are TRBV6-5 and TRBJ1-5; TRBD1 might be the D (5 bases). This CDR3 has 14 amino acids. Per the germline V gene, CDR1 is MNHEY and CDR2 is SVGAGI. Trimming removed 6 bases at V and 4 bases at J, with 13 bases between. CDR3 nucleotide sequence: TGTGCCAGCAGCCTATCGACAGCGAATCAGCCCCAGCATTTT. Translated: CASSLSTANQPQHF.

This clonotype was picked up many times. The chain carries TRBV2 and TRBJ1-4, with 7 nucleotides matching TRBD1. Per the germline V gene, CDR1 is SNHLY and CDR2 is FYNNEI. The CDR3 has 14 residues. After removal of 6 bases from V and 8 bases from J, the junction contained 9 bases not matched to a gene. For the CDR3, the DNA is TGTGCCAGCAGGGTTACAGGGGTACACGAAAAACTGTTTTTT. Protein: CASRVTGVHEKLFF.

This clonotype was recorded at least ten times. The V gene is TRBV12-3 or TRBV12-4, the J gene TRBJ2-5, with 15 bases lining up with TRBD2. The CDR3 is 15 amino acids. Trimming removed 0 bases from V and 7 bases from J; junction bases left unmatched: 0. The CDR3 nucleotides are TGTGCCAGCAGTTTAGCGGGACTAGCGGGGGGGACCCAGTACTTC. Protein product: CASSLAGLAGGTQYF.

Points on this clonotype: A much larger clonotype is one base distant, so this may be a read error. The V and J genes are TRBV6-5 and TRBJ1-5; D not certain. The CDR3 extends over 12 amino acids. The V gene's germline CDR1 is MNHEY and CDR2 SVGAGI. The CDR3: CASSGPNRPQHF. CDR3 bases: TGTGCCAGCAGTGGACCTAATCGGCCCCAGCATTTT.

This clonotype was detected only a few times. This could be a read error, since a much larger clone is one nucleotide away. This chain uses TRBV11-2 with TRBJ1-2; 10 nucleotides line up with TRBD1. CDR3 length: 17 amino acids. Per germline, CDR1 SGHAT and CDR2 FQNNGV. V trimming: 5 bases; J trimming: 7 bases; junction bases outside the gene matches: 16. The CDR3 sequence is CASSQNPGQGRRGGYTF. In nucleotides, the CDR3 is TGTGCCAGCAGCCAAAATCCGGGACAGGGGCGCCGTGGTGGCTACACCTTC.

This chain connects TRBV28 to TRBJ2-3; D assignment may be TRBD1 or TRBD2 (6 bases each). CDR3 length equals 15 residues. Germline V gene data show CDR1 as MDHEN and CDR2 as SYDVKM. V lost 6 bases and J 0 bases, leaving 13 bases between the germline ends. CDR3 loop: CASSPRGDSTDTQYF. The CDR3 bases are TGTGCCAGCAGCCCGAGGGGGGATAGCACAGATACGCAGTATTTT.

Turning to this clonotype: Germline and junction disagree at one end, which may indicate a read error. The chain combines TRBV28 with TRBJ2-1, with 8 bases identical to TRBD2. This CDR3 is built from 16 residues. Germline CDR1 MDHEN, CDR2 SYDVKM. The CDR3 here is CASNSGGPSSYNEQLF. The CDR3 region has the DNA TGTGCCAGCAACAGCGGGGGCCCTAGCTCCTACAATGAGCAGCTCTTC.

This clonotype was seen a handful of times. This chain links TRBV14 with TRBJ1-1; 7 nucleotides match TRBD1. Per germline, CDR1 SGHDN and CDR2 FVKESK. V lost 3 bases to trimming and J lost 1 base; unmatched junction nucleotides: 5. The length of the CDR3 is 15 residues. The CDR3 sequence is CASSHPQGGNTEAFF. Here the CDR3 DNA reads TGTGCCAGCAGCCACCCCCAGGGGGGGAACACTGAAGCTTTCTTT.

This clonotype was recorded at least ten times. V is TRBV12-5 and J is TRBJ2-3; TRBD1 matches 9 bases. The CDR3 is 18 residues long. Trimming took 8 bases from V and 3 from J; bases not matched to a gene: 18. Germline-derived CDR1 and CDR2 are LGHNT and FRNRAP. The CDR3 spells CASQQGLGTGLGTDTQYF. DNA of the CDR3: TGTGCTAGTCAACAGGGGCTCGGGACAGGGTTAGGGACAGATACGCAGTATTTT.

There are a few counts of this clonotype. This rearrangement joins TRBV6-2 or TRBV6-3 to TRBJ2-1; 8 nucleotides agree with TRBD2. The CDR3 has 13 amino acids. Germline V CDR1 and CDR2: MNHEY, SVGEGT. The J segment lost 9 bases and the V segment lost 5 bases, leaving 6 bases of the junction unmatched. In nucleotides, the CDR3 is TGTGCCAGCAGTCGCGGGGGGAAGGGTGAGCAGTTCTTC. This encodes CASSRGGKGEQFF.

The chain couples TRBV6-6 to TRBJ2-3; D remains unclear. CDR3 length: 13 residues. Per germline, CDR1 MNHNY and CDR2 SVGAGI (reference sequence). The V end lost 5 bases, the J end lost 5 bases, and 11 bases lay between the germline ends. As DNA, the CDR3 is TGTGCCAGCAGTCACCGGATATTAGATACGCAGTATTTT. This codes for CASSHRILDTQYF.

This clonotype came up many times. V and J are TRBV29-1 and TRBJ2-7; 7 bases are a match to TRBD1. Germline assignment: CDR1 SQVTM and CDR2 ANQGSEA. J was trimmed by 4 bases and V by 3 bases; bases with no gene match: 3. The CDR3 length is 12 residues. CDR3: CSVETGSYEQYF. The CDR3 bases are TGCAGCGTTGAGACAGGGAGTTACGAGCAGTACTTC.

The table lists this clonotype with many counts. The genes are TRBV11-1 and TRBJ2-5, with 7 bases identical to TRBD1. Germline CDR1 reads SGHAT; CDR2 reads FQDESV (reference sequence). The CDR3 sequence is 16 residues long. V shed 5 bases and J 4 bases; nucleotides not matched to a gene: 13. The CDR3 spells CASSAGVDRWGETQYF. CDR3 DNA sequence: TGTGCCAGCAGCGCCGGTGTGGACAGGTGGGGAGAGACCCAGTACTTC. Full variable domain (remainder filled in from reference TRBV11-1 and TRBJ2-5): EAEVAQSPRYKITEKSQAVAFWCDPISGHATLYWYRQILGQGPELLVQFQDESVVDDSQLPKDRFSAERLKGVDSTLKIQPAELGDSAMYLCASSAGVDRWGETQYFGPGTRLLVL.

With regard to this clonotype: A read error is possible here, since a much larger clone lies one base away. The gene calls are TRBV15 and TRBJ1-1, with 7 bases lining up with TRBD1. CDR3 length: 15 amino acids. The germline gives CDR1 LNHNV, CDR2 YYDKDF (reference sequence). CDR3 bases: TGTGCCGCCAGCAGTCGTGGCAGGGGGTTCACTGAAGCTTTCTTT. It is translated as CAASSRGRGFTEAFF.

This clonotype came up many times. The chain uses TRBV5-1 and TRBJ2-3; 7 nucleotides line up with TRBD1. The germline gives CDR1 SGHRS, CDR2 YFSETQ. The CDR3 is 14 residues long. Trimming cost V 0 bases and J 4 bases; bases outside gene matches: 2. The CDR3 region is CASSLEGASDTQYF. Here the CDR3 DNA reads TGCGCCAGCAGCTTGGAGGGGGCCTCAGATACGCAGTATTTT.